Described below is a single T cell receptor beta chain sequence and its context. V lost 5 bases to trimming and J lost 3 bases, with 13 bases between them. The CDR3 loop spans 14 amino acids. CDR1 and CDR2 (germline): SEHNR, FQNEAQ (reference sequence). The entry originates in a study of patients and donors after allogeneic stem cell transplantation. Via MiXCR, TCRdb re-called the RT-PCR reads, giving one row per CDR3 protein. The sample consists of about 150,000 distinct CDR3 sequences, approximately 22% of them appearing once. The material sequenced was blood, either unsorted or a sorted T cell fraction (not recorded which). This chain joins TRBV7-9 and TRBJ1-1; D possibly corresponds to TRBD1 (6 bases). The receptor's source is a human donor who was either an allogeneic HSCT recipient or a stem cell or donor lymphocyte infusion donor (not recorded which). It is not recorded whose cells these are; they may come from a transplant donor. The CDR3: CASSAKRQDTEAFF. In DNA form, the CDR3 reads TGTGCCAGCAGCGCCAAGCGACAGGACACTGAAGCTTTCTTT.